This paragraph reports one TCR beta chain. This table comes from immunoSEQ multiplex PCR, and its TCRdb copy is limited to in-frame clones, with some not included. The data show approximately 60,000 clones, with over 80% seen just once and approximately 3% held by the top ten. The data belong to a study of T cell changes during pregnancy in multiple sclerosis. Germline lookup yields CDR1 MDHEN and CDR2 SYDVKM. Trimming took 7 bases from V and 5 from J, leaving 12 bases between them. The CDR3 extends over 13 amino acids. This TCR was recovered from a female donor in good health, enrolled as a control in a pregnancy study. This chain joins TRBV28 and TRBJ2-1; maybe TRBD1 (5 bases). The sequenced sample was peripheral blood, obtained in the second trimester of pregnancy. CDR3 protein: CASKIDSNNEQFF. The CDR3 coding sequence is TGTGCCAGCAAAATTGACAGCAACAATGAGCAGTTCTTC.